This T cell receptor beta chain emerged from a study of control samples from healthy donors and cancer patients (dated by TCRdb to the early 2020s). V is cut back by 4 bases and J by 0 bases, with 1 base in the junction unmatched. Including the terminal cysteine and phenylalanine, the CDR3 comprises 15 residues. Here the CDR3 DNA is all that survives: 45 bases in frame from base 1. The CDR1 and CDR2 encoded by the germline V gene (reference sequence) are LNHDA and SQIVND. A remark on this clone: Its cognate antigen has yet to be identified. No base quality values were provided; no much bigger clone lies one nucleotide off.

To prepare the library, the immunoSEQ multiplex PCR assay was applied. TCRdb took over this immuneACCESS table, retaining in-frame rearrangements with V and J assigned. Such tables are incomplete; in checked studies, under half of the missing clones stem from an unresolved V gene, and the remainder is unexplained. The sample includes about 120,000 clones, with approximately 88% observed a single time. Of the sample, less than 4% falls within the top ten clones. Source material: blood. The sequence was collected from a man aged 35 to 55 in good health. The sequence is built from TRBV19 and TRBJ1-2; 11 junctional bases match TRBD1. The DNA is TGTGCCAGTAGTAGGACAGGGGGCTCTAACTATGGCTACACCTTC. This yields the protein CASSRTGGSNYGYTF.